This TCR beta chain comes out of a study of blood T cell repertoires in COVID-19. About the study: PBMCs, B-cell-depleted T cells, or T cells provided the cDNA or gDNA that made up the material.

TCRdb keeps only in-frame clones here, not all; method: immunoSEQ multiplex PCR. The sample carries 170,000 or so clones, roughly 84% recorded once. From germline, CDR1 is LNHDA and CDR2 SQIVND (reference sequence). V was trimmed by 6 bases and J by 3 bases, leaving 18 bases between them. The length of the CDR3 is 15 residues. Sequencing was carried out using peripheral blood. This chain uses TRBV19 with TRBJ2-7, with D possibly TRBD2 on 6 matching bases. The receptor was isolated from a human donor in a cohort sampled during active COVID-19. The CDR3 bases are TGTGCCAGTAGAGAGAGGACGGGGGAGTTCTACGAGCAGTACTTC. The encoded protein is CASRERTGEFYEQYF.